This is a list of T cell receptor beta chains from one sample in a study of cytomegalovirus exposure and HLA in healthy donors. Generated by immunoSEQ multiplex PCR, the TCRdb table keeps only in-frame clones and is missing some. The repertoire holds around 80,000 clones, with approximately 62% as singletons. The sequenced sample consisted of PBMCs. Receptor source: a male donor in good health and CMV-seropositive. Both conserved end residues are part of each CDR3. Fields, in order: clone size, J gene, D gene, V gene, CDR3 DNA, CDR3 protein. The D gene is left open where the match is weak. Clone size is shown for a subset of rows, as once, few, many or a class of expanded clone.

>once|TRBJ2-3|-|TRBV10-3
TGTGCCATCAGCGAGGGGGAGATATTGGGCACAGATACGCAGTATTTT
CAISEGEILGTDTQYF
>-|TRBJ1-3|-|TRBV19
TGTGCCAGTAGTGCCCAGGGGTTTTCTGGAAACACCATATATTTT
CASSAQGFSGNTIYF
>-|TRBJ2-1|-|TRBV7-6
TGTGCCAGCAGCTTAGGTTGGCAGTTCTCCTACAATGAGCAGTTCTTC
CASSLGWQFSYNEQFF
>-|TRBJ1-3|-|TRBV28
TGTGCCTGCAGTTTAGGGCCCCCTTCGATTGGAAACACCATATATTTT
CACSLGPPSIGNTIYF
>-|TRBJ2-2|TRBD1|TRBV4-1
TGCGCCAGCAGCCCAATCCGGACAGGGGGGAACACCGGGGAGCTGTTTTTT
CASSPIRTGGNTGELFF
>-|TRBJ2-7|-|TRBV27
TGTGCCAGCAGAACAGGGATGAGGTCCTACGAGCAGTACTTC
CASRTGMRSYEQYF
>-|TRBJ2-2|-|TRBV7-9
TGTGCCAGCAGGGAAGGGGGATCCACCGGGGAGCTGTTTTTT
CASREGGSTGELFF
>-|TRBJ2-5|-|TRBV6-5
TGTGCCAGCAGCGGCAGGTTCCAAGAGACCCAGTACTTC
CASSGRFQETQYF
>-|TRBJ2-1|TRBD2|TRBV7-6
TGTGCCAGCAGCCCAACTCTAGCGGGGGCTAACGACAATGAGCAGTTCTTC
CASSPTLAGANDNEQFF
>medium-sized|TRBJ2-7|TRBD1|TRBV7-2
TGTGCCAGCAGCCCCGGTTCGGACAGGGTCTACGAGCAGTACTTC
CASSPGSDRVYEQYF